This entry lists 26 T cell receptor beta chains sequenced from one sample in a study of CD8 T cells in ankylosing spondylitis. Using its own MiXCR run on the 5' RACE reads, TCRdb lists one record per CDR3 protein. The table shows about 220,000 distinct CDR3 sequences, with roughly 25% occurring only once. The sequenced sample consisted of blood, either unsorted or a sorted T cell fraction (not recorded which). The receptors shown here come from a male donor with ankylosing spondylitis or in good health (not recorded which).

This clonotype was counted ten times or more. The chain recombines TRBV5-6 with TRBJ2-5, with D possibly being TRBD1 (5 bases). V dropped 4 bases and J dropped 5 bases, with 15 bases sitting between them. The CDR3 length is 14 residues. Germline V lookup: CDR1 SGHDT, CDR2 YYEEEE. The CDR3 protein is CASSGPTVWETQYF. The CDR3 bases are TGTGCCAGCAGCGGACCGACAGTCTGGGAGACCCAGTACTTC.

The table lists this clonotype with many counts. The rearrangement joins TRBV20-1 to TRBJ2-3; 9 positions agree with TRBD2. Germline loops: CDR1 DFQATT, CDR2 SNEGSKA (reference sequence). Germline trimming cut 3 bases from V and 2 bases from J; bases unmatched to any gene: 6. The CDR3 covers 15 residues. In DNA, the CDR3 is TGCAGTGCTAGCACCGGGACTAGCCTCACAGATACGCAGTATTTT. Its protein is CSASTGTSLTDTQYF.

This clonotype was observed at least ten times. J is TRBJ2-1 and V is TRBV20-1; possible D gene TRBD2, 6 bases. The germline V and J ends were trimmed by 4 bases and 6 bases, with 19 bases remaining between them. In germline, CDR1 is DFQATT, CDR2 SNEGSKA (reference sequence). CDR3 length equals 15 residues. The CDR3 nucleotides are TGCAGTGCTATCATCCACCCACTAGCAGCCAATGAGCAGTTCTTC. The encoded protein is CSAIIHPLAANEQFF.

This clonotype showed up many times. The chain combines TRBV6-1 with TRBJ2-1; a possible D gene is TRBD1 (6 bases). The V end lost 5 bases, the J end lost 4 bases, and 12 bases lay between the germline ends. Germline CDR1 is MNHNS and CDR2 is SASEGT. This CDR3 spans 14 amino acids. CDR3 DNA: TGTGCCAGCAGTACCGGGACAAAATACAATGAGCAGTTCTTC. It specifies CASSTGTKYNEQFF.

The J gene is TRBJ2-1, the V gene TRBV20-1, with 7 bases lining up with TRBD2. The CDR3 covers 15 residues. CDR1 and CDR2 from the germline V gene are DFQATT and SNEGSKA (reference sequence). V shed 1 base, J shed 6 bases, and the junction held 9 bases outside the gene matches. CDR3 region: CSARGPLASSNEQFF. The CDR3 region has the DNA TGCAGTGCTAGAGGGCCACTAGCGAGCAGCAATGAGCAGTTCTTC.

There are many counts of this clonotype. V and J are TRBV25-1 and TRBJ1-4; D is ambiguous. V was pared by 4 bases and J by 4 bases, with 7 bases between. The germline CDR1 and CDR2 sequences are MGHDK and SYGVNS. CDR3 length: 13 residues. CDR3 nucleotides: TGTGCCAGCAGTGCGGGATTTAATGAAAAACTGTTTTTT. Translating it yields CASSAGFNEKLFF.

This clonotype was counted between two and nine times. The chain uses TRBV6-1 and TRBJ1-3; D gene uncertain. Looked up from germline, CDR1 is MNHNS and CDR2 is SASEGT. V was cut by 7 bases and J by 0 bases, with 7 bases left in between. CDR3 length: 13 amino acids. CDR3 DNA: TGTGCCAGCAACCAAATCTCTGGAAACACCATATATTTT. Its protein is CASNQISGNTIYF.

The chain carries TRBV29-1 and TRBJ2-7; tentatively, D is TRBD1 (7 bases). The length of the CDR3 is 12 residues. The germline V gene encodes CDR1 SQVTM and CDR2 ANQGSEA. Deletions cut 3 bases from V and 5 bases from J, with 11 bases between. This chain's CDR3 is CSVDGRGDEQYF. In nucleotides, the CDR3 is TGCAGCGTTGATGGCAGGGGGGACGAGCAGTACTTC.

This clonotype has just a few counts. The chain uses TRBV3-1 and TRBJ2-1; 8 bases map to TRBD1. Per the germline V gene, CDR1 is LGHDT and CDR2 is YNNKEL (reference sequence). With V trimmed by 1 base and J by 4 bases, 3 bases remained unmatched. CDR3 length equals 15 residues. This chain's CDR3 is CASSQGQGPYNEQFF. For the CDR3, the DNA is TGTGCCAGCAGCCAAGGACAGGGGCCGTACAATGAGCAGTTCTTC.

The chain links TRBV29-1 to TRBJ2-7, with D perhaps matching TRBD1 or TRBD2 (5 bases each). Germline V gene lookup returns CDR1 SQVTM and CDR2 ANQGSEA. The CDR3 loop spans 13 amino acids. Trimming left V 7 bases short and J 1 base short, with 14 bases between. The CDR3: CSASWGISYEQYF. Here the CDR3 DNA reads TGCAGCGCTAGCTGGGGGATTTCCTACGAGCAGTACTTC.

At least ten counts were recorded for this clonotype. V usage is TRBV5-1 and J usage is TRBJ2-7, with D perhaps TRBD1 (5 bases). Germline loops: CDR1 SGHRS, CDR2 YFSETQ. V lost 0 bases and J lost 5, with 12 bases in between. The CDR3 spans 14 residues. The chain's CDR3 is CASSLGQGTDEQYF. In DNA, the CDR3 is TGCGCCAGCAGCTTGGGCCAGGGTACAGACGAGCAGTACTTC. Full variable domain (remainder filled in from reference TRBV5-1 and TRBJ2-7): KAGVTQTPRYLIKTRGQQVTLSCSPISGHRSVSWYQQTPGQGLQFLFEYFSETQRNKGNFPGRFSGRQFSNSRSEMNVSTLELGDSALYLCASSLGQGTDEQYFGPGTRLTVT.

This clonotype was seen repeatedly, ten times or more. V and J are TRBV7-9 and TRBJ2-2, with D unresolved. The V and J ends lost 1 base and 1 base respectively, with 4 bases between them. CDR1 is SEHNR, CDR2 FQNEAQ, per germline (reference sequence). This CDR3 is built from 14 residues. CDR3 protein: CASSLGKNTGELFF. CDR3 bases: TGTGCCAGCAGCTTAGGGAAGAACACCGGGGAGCTGTTTTTT.

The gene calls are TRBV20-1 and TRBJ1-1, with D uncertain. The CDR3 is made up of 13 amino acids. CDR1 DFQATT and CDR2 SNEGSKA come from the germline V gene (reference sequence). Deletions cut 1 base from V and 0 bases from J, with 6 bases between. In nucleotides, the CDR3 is TGCAGTGCTAGAGCGCCACTGAACACTGAAGCTTTCTTT. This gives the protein CSARAPLNTEAFF.

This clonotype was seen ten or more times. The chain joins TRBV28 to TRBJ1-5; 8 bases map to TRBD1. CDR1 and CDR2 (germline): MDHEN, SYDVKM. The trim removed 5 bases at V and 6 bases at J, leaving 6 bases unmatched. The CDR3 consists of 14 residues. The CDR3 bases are TGTGCCAGCAGTGGACAGGGCGAATTTCAGCCCCAGCATTTT. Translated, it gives CASSGQGEFQPQHF.

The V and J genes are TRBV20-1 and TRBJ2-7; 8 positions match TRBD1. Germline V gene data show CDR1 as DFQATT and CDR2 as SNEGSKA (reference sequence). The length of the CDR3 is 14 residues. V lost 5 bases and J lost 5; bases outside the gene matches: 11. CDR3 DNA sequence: TGCAGTGCTTCAACGGACAGGGTAGTAAACGAGCAGTACTTC. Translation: CSASTDRVVNEQYF.

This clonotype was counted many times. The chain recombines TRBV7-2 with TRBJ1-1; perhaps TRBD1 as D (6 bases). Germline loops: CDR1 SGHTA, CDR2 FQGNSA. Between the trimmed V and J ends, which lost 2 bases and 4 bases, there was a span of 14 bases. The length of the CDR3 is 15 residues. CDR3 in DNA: TGTGCCAGCAGCTTATTAGGGGGGAAACTCACTGAAGCTTTCTTT. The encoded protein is CASSLLGGKLTEAFF.

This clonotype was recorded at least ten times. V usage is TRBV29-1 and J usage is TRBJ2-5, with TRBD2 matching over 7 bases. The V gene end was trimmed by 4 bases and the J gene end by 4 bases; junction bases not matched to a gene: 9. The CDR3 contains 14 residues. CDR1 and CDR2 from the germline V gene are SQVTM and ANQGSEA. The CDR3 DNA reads TGCAGCGTTGCCAGCGGGAATATACGAGAGACCCAGTACTTC. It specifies CSVASGNIRETQYF. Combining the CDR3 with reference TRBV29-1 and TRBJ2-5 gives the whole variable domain SAVISQKPSRDICQRGTSLTIQCQVDSQVTMMFWYRQQPGQSLTLIATANQGSEATYESGFVIDKFPISRPNLTFSTLTVSNMSPEDSSIYLCSVASGNIRETQYFGPGTRLLVL.

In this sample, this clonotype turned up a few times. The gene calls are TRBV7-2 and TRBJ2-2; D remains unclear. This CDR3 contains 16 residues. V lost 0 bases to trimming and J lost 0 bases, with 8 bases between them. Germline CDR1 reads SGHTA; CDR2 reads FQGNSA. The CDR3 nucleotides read TGTGCCAGCAGCTTAGCCAGCGTAACGAACACCGGGGAGCTGTTTTTT. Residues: CASSLASVTNTGELFF.

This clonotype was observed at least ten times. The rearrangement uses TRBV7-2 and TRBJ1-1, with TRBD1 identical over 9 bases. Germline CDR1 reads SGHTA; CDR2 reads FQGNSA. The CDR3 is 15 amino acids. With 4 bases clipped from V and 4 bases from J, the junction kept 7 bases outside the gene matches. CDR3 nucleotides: TGTGCCAGCAGCTCCGGGACAGGGTTTACCACTGAAGCTTTCTTT. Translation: CASSSGTGFTTEAFF.

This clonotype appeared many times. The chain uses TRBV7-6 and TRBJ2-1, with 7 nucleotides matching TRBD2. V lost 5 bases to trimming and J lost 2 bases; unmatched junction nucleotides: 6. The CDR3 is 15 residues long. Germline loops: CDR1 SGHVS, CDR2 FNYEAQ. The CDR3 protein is CASSPSGTTYNEQFF. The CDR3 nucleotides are TGTGCCAGCAGCCCCTCCGGGACTACCTACAATGAGCAGTTCTTC.

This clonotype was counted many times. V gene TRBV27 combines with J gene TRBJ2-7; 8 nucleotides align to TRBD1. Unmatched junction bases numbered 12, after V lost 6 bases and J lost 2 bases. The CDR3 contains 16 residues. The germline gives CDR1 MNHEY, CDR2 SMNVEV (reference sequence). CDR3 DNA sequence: TGTGCCAGCAGCCGAGACAGGGGAATATCCACCTACGAGCAGTACTTC. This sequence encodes CASSRDRGISTYEQYF.

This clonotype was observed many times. The CDR3 coding sequence is TGTGCCAGCAGCCCGGGTCTATTTGAGCAGTTCTTC. It specifies CASSPGLFEQFF. V and J are TRBV7-9 and TRBJ2-1, with unresolved D. Looked up from germline, CDR1 is SEHNR and CDR2 is FQNEAQ (reference sequence). This CDR3 has 12 amino acids. The V end was cut by 5 bases, the J end by 9 bases, with 11 bases between.

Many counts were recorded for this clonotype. In DNA form, the CDR3 reads TGCAGCGGATCGACAGGGTTTAAGGAAGCTTTCTTT. The encoded protein is CSGSTGFKEAFF. The chain combines TRBV29-1 with TRBJ1-1; 7 nucleotides line up with TRBD1. Germline CDR1 and CDR2: SQVTM and ANQGSEA. There are 12 residues in the CDR3. V gave up 7 bases and J gave up 8 bases; unmatched junction bases: 10.

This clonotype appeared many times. The CDR3 loop is CASSQDQGNSGANVLTF. The CDR3 region has the DNA TGCGCCAGCAGCCAAGATCAGGGGAACTCTGGGGCCAACGTCCTGACTTTC. The chain links TRBV4-1 to TRBJ2-6; tentatively, D is TRBD1 (6 bases). This CDR3 contains 17 residues. Trimming left V 0 bases short and J 0 bases short, with 9 bases between. Germline V lookup: CDR1 MGHRA, CDR2 YSYEKL.

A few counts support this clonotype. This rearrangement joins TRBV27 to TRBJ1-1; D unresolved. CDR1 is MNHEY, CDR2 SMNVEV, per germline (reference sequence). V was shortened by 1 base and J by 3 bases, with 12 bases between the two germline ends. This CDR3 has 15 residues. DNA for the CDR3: TGTGCCAGCAGTTTATACGACCGCATGGACACTGAAGCTTTCTTT. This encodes CASSLYDRMDTEAFF.

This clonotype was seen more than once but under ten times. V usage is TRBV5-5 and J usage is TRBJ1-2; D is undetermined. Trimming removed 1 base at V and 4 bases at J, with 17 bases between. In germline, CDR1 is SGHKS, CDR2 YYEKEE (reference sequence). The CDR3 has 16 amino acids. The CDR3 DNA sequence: TGTGCCAGCAGCTTGACGGGGTCCAACTTGGGCTATGGCTACACCTTC. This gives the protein CASSLTGSNLGYGYTF.